This T cell receptor beta chain came from a study of T-cell reconstitution after alpha-beta-depleted transplantation in children. This CDR3 has 16 residues. Germline-derived CDR1 and CDR2 are SNHLY and FYNNEI. V shed 4 bases, J shed 0 bases, and the junction held 7 bases outside the gene matches. Using unique molecular identifiers, the investigators prepared the TCRbeta library. TCRdb re-derived calls from the PCR reads in MiXCR, one entry per CDR3 protein. Among approximately 120,000 distinct CDR3 sequences, 9.7% were seen once, and the ten largest hold nearly 25%. Study findings and constraints: One year after transplant, T-cell counts and diversity came mostly from newly produced T cells. Certain patients had high TCRbeta diversity at day 60, and it came from recipient T cells and thymic progenitors that survived. Expanded graft clones, several hundred of them, were reportedly the source of alpha-beta T cells about two months after transplant.

At least ten counts were recorded for this clonotype. What it binds is unknown. This TCR was recovered from a girl under two years old who had a stem cell transplant for combined immunodeficiency, so the T cells may come from the graft donor. The chain couples TRBV2 to TRBJ2-7; 9 positions agree with TRBD1. The sequencing here drew on PBMCs, mostly from graft donor cells, taken 180 days after TCRalphabeta/CD19-depleted stem cell transplant. In DNA form, the CDR3 reads TGTGCCAGCAGTGGACCCCGGGACAGGGACTCCTACGAGCAGTACTTC. It encodes CASSGPRDRDSYEQYF. The entire variable domain, with the rest obtained from reference TRBV2 and TRBJ2-7, is as follows: EPEVTQTPSHQVTQMGQEVILRCVPISNHLYFYWYRQILGQKVEFLVSFYNNEISEKSEIFDDQFSVERPDGSNFTLKIRSTKLEDSAMYFCASSGPRDRDSYEQYFGPGTRLTVT.